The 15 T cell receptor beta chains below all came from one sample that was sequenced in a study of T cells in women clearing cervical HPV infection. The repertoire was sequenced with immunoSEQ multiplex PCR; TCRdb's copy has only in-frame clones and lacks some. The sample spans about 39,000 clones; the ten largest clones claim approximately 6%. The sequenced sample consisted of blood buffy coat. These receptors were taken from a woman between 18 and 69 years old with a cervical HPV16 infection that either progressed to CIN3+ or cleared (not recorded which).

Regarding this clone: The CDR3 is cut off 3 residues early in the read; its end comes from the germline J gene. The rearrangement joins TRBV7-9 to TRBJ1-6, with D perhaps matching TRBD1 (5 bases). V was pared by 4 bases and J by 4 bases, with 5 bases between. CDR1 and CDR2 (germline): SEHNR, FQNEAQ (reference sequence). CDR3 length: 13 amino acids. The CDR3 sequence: CASSSGYNSPLHF. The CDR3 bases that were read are TGTGCCAGCAGCTCAGGGTATAATTCACCC.

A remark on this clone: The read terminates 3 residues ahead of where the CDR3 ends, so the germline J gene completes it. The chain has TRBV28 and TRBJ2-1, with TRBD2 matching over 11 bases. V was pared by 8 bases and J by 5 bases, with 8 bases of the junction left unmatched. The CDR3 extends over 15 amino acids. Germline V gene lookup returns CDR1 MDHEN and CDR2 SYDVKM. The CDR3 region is CASLPGTSGHNEQFF. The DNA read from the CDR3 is TGTGCCAGCTTACCTGGGACTAGCGGTCACAATGAG. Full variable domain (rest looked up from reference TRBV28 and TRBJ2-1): DVKVTQSSRYLVKRTGEKVFLECVQDMDHENMFWYRQDPGLGLRLIYFSYDVKMKEKGDIPEGYSVSREKKERFSLILESASTNQTSMYLCASLPGTSGHNEQFFGPGTRLTVL.

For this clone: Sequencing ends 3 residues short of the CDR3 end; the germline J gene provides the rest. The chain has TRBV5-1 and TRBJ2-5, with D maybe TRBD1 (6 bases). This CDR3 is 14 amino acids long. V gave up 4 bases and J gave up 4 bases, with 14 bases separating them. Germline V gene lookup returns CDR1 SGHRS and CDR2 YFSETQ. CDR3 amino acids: CASSPGQQAETQYF. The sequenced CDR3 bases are TGCGCCAGCAGCCCTGGACAGCAGGCAGAGACC.

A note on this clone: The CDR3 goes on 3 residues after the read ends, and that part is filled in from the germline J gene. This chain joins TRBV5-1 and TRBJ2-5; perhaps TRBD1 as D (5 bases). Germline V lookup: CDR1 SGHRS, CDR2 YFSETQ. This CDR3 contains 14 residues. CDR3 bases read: TGCGCCAGCACCAACGGACACGGCACAGATACC. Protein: CASTNGHGTDT. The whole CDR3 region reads CASTNGHGTDTQYF.

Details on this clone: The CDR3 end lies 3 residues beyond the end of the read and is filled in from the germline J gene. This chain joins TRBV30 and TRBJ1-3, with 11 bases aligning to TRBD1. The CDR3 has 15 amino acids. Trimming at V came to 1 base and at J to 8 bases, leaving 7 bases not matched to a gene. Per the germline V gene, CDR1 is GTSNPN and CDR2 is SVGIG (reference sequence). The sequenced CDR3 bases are TGTGCCTGGAGTGGGACAGGGGGCTTAGTAGACACC. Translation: CAWSGTGGLVDT. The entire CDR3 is CAWSGTGGLVDTIYF.

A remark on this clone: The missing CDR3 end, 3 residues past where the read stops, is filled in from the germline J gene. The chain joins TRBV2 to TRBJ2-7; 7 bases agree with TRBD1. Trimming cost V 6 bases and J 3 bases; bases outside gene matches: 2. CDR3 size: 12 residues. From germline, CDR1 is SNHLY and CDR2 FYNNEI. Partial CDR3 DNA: TGTGCCAGCAGAGGGGGCGGCTACGAG. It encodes CASRGGGYE. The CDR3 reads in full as CASRGGGYEQYF.

The CDR3 region is CASSLGGSMYNEQFF. CDR3 bases read: TGTGCCAGCAGCTTAGGCGGGAGCATGTACAATGAG. This chain uses TRBV7-2 with TRBJ2-1, with 7 bases lining up with TRBD2. Sequencing ends 3 residues short of the CDR3 end; the germline J gene provides the rest. This CDR3 has 15 residues. Germline CDR1 and CDR2: SGHTA and FQGNSA. The V gene end was trimmed by 1 base and the J gene end by 4 bases; junction bases not matched to a gene: 4.

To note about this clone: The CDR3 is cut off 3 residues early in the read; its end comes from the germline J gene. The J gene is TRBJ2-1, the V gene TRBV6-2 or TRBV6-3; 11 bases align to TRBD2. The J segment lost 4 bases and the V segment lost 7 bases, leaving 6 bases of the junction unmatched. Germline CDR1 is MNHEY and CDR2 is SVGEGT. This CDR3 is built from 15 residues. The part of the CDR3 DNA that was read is TGTGCCAGCACCAAAGGGACTAGCGGATACAATGAG. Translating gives CASTKGTSGYNE. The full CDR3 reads CASTKGTSGYNEQFF.

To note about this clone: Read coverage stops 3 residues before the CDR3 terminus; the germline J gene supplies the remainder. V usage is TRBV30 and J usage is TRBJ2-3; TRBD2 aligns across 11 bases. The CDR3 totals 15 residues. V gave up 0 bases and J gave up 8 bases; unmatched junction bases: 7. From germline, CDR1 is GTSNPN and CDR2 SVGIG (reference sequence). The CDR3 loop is CAWSVSSGRAGTQYF. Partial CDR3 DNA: TGTGCCTGGAGTGTTAGTAGCGGGAGGGCCGGTACG.

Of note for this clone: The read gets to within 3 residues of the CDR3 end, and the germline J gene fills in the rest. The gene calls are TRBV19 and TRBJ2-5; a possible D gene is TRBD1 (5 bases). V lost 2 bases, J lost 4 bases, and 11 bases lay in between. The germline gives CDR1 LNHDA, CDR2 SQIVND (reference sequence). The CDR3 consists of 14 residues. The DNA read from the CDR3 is TGTGCCAGTAGTATAAGCCCAGGGTCAGAGACC. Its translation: CASSISPGSET. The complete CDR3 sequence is CASSISPGSETQYF.

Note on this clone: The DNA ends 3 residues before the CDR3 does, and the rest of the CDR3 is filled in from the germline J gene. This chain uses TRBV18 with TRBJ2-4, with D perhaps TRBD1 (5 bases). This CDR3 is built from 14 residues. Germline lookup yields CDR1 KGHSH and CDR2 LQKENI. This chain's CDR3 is CASSPSDSLYGQYF. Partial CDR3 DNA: TGTGCCAGCTCACCGTCAGACAGCCTATATGGT.

The CDR3 spells CASSEVTGRKETQYF. The sequenced CDR3 bases are TGTGCCAGCAGTGAAGTTACTGGCAGGAAAGAGACG. The chain employs TRBV6-1 and TRBJ2-3; no firm D call. The CDR3 is cut off 3 residues early in the read; its end comes from the germline J gene. CDR3 length equals 15 residues. Germline V gene lookup returns CDR1 MNHNS and CDR2 SASEGT.

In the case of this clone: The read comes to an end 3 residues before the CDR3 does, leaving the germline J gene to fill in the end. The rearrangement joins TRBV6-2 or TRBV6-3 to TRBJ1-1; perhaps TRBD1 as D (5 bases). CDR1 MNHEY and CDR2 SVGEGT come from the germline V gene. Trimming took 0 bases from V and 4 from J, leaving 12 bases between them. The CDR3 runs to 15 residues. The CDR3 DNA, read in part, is TGTGCCAGCAGTTACTCGGTGAGAAGGGGCACTGAA. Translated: CASSYSVRRGTE. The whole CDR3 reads CASSYSVRRGTEAFF.

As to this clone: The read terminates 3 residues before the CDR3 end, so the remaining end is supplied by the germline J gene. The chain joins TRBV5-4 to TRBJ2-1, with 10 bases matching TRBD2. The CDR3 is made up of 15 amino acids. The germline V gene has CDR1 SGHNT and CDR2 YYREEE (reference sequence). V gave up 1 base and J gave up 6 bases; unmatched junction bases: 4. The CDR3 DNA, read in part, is TGTGCCAGCAGCTTGCGCAGCGGGAGGGCCAATGAG. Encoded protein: CASSLRSGRANE. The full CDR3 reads CASSLRSGRANEQFF.

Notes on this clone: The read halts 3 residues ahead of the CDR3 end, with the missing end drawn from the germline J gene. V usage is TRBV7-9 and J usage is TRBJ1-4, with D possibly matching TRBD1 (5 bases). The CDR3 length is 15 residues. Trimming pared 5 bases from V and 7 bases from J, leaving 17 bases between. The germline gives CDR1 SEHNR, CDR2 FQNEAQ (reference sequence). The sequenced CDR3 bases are TGTGCCAGCAGCCGGGGGGAGGCCTGGACTGAAAAA. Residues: CASSRGEAWTEK. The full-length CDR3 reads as CASSRGEAWTEKLFF.